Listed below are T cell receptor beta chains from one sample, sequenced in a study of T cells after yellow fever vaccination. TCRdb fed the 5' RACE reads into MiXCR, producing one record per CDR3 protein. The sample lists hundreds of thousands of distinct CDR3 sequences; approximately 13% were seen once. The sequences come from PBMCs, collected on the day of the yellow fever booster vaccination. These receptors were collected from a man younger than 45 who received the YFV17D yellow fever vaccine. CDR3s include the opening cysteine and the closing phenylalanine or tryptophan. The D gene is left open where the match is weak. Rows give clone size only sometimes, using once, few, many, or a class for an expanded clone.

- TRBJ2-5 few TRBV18 CASSPSTETQYF TGTGCCAGCAGCCCGAGCACGGAGACCCAGTACTTC
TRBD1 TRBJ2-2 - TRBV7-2 CASSSDRGYNTGELFF TGTGCCAGCAGCTCAGACAGGGGCTACAACACCGGGGAGCTGTTTTTT
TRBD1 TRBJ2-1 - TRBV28 CASSLRGVGQNNEQFF TGTGCCAGCAGTTTACGCGGCGTGGGACAGAACAATGAGCAGTTCTTC
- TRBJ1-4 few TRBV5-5 CASSLTPRGATNEKLFF TGTGCCAGCAGCCTGACCCCCAGGGGAGCAACTAATGAAAAACTGTTTTTT
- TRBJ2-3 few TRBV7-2 CASSWKTRLADTQYF TGTGCCAGCAGCTGGAAGACTAGGCTGGCAGATACGCAGTATTTT
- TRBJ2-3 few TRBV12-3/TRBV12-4 CASRLRNTQYF TGTGCCAGCAGGTTGAGGAATACGCAGTATTTT
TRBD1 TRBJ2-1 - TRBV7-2 CAGARAGGYNEQFF TGTGCCGGGGCCCGGGCAGGGGGCTACAATGAGCAGTTCTTC
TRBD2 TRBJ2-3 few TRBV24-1 CATSDWTSGTVDTQYF TGTGCCACCAGTGATTGGACTAGCGGGACCGTCGATACGCAGTATTTT
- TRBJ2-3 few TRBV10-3 CAISTDRGQRESDTQYF TGTGCCATCAGTACTGACAGGGGACAGCGGGAGTCAGATACGCAGTATTTT
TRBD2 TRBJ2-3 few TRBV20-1 CSAISSGLSQYF TGCAGTGCTATCTCATCGGGACTATCGCAGTATTTT
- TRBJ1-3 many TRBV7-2 CASSTSSISGNTIYF TGTGCCAGCAGCACTTCCTCTATCTCTGGAAACACCATATATTTT
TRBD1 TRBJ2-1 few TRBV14 CASSDLGTGMHEQFF TGTGCCAGCAGCGACCTCGGGACAGGGATGCATGAGCAGTTCTTC
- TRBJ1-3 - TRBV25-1 CASGEAGNTIYF TGTGCCAGCGGGGAGGCTGGAAACACCATATATTTT
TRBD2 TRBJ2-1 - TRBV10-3 CAIGTGLAGVRAYNEQFF TGTGCCATCGGAACGGGACTAGCGGGTGTCAGGGCTTACAATGAGCAGTTCTTC
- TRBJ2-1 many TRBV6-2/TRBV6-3 CASSSRAYNEQFF TGTGCCAGCAGTTCCCGGGCTTACAATGAGCAGTTCTTC
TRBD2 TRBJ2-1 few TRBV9 CASSGFTSGVYNEQFF TGTGCCAGCAGCGGGTTCACTAGCGGGGTTTACAATGAGCAGTTCTTC
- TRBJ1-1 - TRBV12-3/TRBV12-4 CASSFTGPGTEAFF TGTGCCAGCAGTTTTACAGGACCAGGCACTGAAGCTTTCTTT
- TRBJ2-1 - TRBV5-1 CASSSLGQPTDNEQFF TGCGCCAGCAGCTCGCTGGGACAACCGACAGACAATGAGCAGTTCTTC
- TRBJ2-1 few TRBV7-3 CASSTTPGVYNEQFF TGTGCCAGCAGCACGACCCCTGGGGTCTACAATGAGCAGTTCTTC
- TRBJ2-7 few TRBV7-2 CASSLGSTGSYEQYF TGTGCCAGCAGCTTAGGGTCGACCGGCTCCTACGAGCAGTACTTC
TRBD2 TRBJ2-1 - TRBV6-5 CASSYSIAGDLDEQFF TGTGCCAGCAGTTACTCGATAGCGGGAGATCTTGATGAGCAGTTCTTC
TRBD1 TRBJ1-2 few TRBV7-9 CASSLVPGTGPYGYTF TGTGCCAGCAGCTTAGTTCCTGGGACAGGGCCCTATGGCTACACCTTC
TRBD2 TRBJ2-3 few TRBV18 CASSPLTSGDTDTQYF TGTGCCAGCTCACCTTTAACTAGCGGGGACACAGATACGCAGTATTTT
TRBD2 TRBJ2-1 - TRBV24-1 CATSKASGRNYNEQFF TGTGCCACCTCCAAGGCCAGCGGGAGGAACTACAATGAGCAGTTCTTC
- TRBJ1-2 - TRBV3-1 CASSQEGSHYGYTF TGTGCCAGCAGCCAAGAGGGTTCCCACTATGGCTACACCTTC
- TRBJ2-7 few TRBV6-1 CASSKTPSRTYEQYF TGTGCCAGCAGCAAAACCCCAAGCAGGACCTACGAGCAGTACTTC
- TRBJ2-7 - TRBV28 CASSLTQGGVSQYF TGTGCCAGCAGTTTAACGCAGGGGGGTGTTTCGCAGTACTTC
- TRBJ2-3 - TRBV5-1 CASSLISLDTQYF TGCGCCAGCAGCTTGATCTCTTTGGATACGCAGTATTTT
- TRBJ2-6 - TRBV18 CASSPTAGANVLTF TGTGCCAGCTCCCCAACCGCTGGGGCCAACGTCCTGACTTTC
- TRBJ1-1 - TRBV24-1 CATWSGGGQAFF TGTGCCACCTGGAGCGGGGGGGGCCAAGCTTTCTTT
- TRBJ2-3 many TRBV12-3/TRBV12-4 CASSLGNTQYF TGTGCCAGCAGTTTAGGAAATACGCAGTATTTT
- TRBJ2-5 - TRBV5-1 CASSHNGQLAKETQYF TGCGCCAGCAGCCATAATGGACAGTTAGCGAAAGAGACCCAGTACTTC
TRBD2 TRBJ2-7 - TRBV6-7 CASRARMGLAGHGEQYF TGTGCCAGCAGAGCCCGGATGGGCCTAGCGGGACATGGCGAGCAGTACTTC
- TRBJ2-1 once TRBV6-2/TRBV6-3 CASSFPPTSYNEQFF TGTGCCAGCAGTTTTCCGCCGACCTCCTACAATGAGCAGTTCTTC
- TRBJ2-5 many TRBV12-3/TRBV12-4 CASQRNQETQYF TGTGCCAGCCAACGCAACCAAGAGACCCAGTACTTC
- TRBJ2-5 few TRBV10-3 CAISKSRETQYF TGTGCCATCTCTAAGTCTCGGGAGACCCAGTACTTC
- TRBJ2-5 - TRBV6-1 CASSEVGETQYF TGTGCCAGCAGTGAAGTGGGAGAGACCCAGTACTTC
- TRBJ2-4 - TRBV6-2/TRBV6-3 CASRLALRGKNIQYF TGTGCCAGCAGATTAGCCCTACGGGGCAAAAACATTCAGTACTTC
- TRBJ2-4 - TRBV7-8 CASSYRTGGYIQYF TGTGCCAGCAGCTATCGGACTGGTGGGTACATTCAGTACTTC
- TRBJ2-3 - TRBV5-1 CASSLRPELTDTQYF TGCGCCAGCAGCTTGCGGCCGGAACTCACAGATACGCAGTATTTT
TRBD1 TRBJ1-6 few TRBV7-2 CASSLDETTGGYSPLHF TGTGCCAGCAGCTTGGACGAAACGACAGGGGGATATTCACCCCTCCACTTT
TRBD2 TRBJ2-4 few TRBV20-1 CSARRGGAVTKNIQYF TGCAGTGCGCGACGGGGGGGCGCGGTGACCAAAAACATTCAGTACTTC
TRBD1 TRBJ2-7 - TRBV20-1 CSATTGGVREQYF TGCAGTGCCACGACAGGGGGGGTGAGGGAGCAGTACTTC
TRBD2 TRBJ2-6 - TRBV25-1 CASSTGGKSGANVLTF TGTGCCAGCAGCACCGGGGGGAAGTCCGGGGCCAACGTCCTGACTTTC
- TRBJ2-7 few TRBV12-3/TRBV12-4 CASSFGTTPYEQYF TGTGCCAGCAGTTTCGGAACTACTCCCTACGAGCAGTACTTC
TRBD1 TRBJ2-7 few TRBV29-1 CSVAPGGAYYEQYF TGCAGCGTTGCCCCAGGGGGCGCTTACTACGAGCAGTACTTC
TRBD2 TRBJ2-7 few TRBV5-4 CATRGTRTYEQYF TGTGCAACCCGCGGGACTAGAACCTACGAGCAGTACTTC
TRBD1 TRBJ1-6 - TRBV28 CASNVIPTGIGSPLHF TGTGCCAGCAACGTGATCCCGACAGGGATTGGATCACCCCTCCACTTT
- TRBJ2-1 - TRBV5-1 CASSLAGPNNEQFF TGCGCCAGCAGCTTGGCTGGACCAAACAATGAGCAGTTCTTC
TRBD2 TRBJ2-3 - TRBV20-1 CSASTKPRLAGGDTQYF TGCAGTGCTAGTACCAAACCTAGACTAGCGGGGGGGGATACGCAGTATTTT